The clone carrying this TCR beta chain was counted only a few times. Its target is not known. The sample comes from a study of T cell responses to AZD1222 COVID-19 vaccine. Looking at the study overall: Second-dose timings of about 4 or about 12 weeks were pooled.

Study outcomes and limitations: At baseline, just a handful of AZD1222 recipients tested seropositive.

TCRdb's copy holds only in-frame clones and misses some; the assay was immunoSEQ multiplex PCR. The sample shows some 110,000 clones, around 82% of them seen only once. The sequences come from peripheral blood, collected on day 0 of AZD1222 vaccination. The TCR sequence derives from an adult in good health.

CDR3 region: CASSSLGGGRQSYEQYF. DNA of the CDR3: TGTGCCAGCTCATCTCTCGGAGGCGGGAGGCAGTCCTACGAGCAGTACTTC. The chain recombines TRBV18 with TRBJ2-7; 8 bases align to TRBD2. The CDR3 consists of 17 residues. Germline V lookup: CDR1 KGHSH, CDR2 LQKENI. J was trimmed by 1 base and V by 5 bases; bases with no gene match: 13.